This TCR beta chain was recovered during a study of blood T cell repertoires in COVID-19. About the research overall: Specimens from acute and convalescent COVID-19 originated in the United States, Italy and Spain.

In the study's own analysis: Amplified reference gene primers provided the basis for estimating nucleated cell counts. Method: immunoSEQ multiplex PCR; TCRdb's copy keeps in-frame clones and lacks some. V and J calls and clone size are copied from that table; D and trimming were computed from the DNA. The sample shows roughly 150,000 clones, 84% of them seen only once. Germline values: CDR1 KGHSY, CDR2 FQNENV. The CDR3 is 17 residues long. V shed 4 bases and J shed 3 bases, with 21 bases lying between them. Seattle patients were enrolled during active infection and followed longitudinally. The TCR comes from a woman aged 80 or older with COVID-19, enrolled during active disease. The sequencing input was peripheral blood. The chain has TRBV16 and TRBJ1-2; TRBD1 is a possible D gene (6 bases). The CDR3 protein is CASSPRDIAKKHYGYTF. CDR3 bases: TGTGCCAGCAGCCCCCGGGACATCGCGAAAAAACACTATGGCTACACCTTC. Based on the CDR3 plus reference TRBV16 and TRBJ1-2, the full variable domain is GEEVAQTPKHLVRGEGQKAKLYCAPIKGHSYVFWYQQVLKNEFKFLISFQNENVFDETGMPKERFSAKCLPNSPCSLEIQATKLEDSAVYFCASSPRDIAKKHYGYTFGSGTRLTVV.